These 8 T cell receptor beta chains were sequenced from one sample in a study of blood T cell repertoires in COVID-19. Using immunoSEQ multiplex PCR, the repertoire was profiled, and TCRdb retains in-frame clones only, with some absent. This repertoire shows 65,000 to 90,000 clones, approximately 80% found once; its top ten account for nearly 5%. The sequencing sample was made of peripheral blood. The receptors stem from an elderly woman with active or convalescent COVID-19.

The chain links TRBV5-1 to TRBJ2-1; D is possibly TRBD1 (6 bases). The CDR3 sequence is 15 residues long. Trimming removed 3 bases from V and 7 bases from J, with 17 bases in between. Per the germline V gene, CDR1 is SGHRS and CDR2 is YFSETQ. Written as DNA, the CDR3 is TGCGCCAGCAGCTGGACAGCTCTTCCGAGGAATGAGCAGTTCTTC. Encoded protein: CASSWTALPRNEQFF.

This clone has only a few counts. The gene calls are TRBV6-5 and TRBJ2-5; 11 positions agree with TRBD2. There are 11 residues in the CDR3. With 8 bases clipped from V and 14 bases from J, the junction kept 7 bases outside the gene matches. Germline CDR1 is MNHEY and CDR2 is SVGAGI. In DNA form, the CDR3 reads TGTGCCAGCGGCTTTAGCGGGAGGGCATACTTC. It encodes CASGFSGRAYF.

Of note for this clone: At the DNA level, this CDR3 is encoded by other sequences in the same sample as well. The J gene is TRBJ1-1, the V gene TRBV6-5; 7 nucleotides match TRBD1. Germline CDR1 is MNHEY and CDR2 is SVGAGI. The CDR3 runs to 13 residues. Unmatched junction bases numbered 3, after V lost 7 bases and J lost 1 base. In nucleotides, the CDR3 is TGTGCCAGCAAAAGACAGGGGAACACTGAAGCTTTCTTT. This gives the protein CASKRQGNTEAFF.

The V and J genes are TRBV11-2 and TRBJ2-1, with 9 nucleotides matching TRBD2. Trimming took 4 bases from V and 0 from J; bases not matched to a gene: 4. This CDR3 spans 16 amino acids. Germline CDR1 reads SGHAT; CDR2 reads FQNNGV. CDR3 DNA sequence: TGTGCCAGCAGCTCCCAAGCGGGAGGCTCCTACAATGAGCAGTTCTTC. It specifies CASSSQAGGSYNEQFF. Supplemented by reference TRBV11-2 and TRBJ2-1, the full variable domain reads EAGVAQSPRYKIIEKRQSVAFWCNPISGHATLYWYQQILGQGPKLLIQFQNNGVVDDSQLPKDRFSAERLKGVDSTLKIQPAKLEDSAVYLCASSSQAGGSYNEQFFGPGTRLTVL.

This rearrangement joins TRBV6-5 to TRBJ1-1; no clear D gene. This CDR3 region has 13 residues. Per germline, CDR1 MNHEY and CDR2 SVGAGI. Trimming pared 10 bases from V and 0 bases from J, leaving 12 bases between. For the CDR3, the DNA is TGTGCCACCCAGTTGCCACTGAACACTGAAGCTTTCTTT. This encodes CATQLPLNTEAFF.

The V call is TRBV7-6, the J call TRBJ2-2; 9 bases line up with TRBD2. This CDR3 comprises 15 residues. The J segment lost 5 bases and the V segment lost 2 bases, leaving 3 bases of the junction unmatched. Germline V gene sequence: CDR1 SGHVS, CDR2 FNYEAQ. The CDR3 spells CASSLFSGSTGELFF. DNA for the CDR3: TGTGCCAGCAGCTTATTTAGCGGGAGTACCGGGGAGCTGTTTTTT.

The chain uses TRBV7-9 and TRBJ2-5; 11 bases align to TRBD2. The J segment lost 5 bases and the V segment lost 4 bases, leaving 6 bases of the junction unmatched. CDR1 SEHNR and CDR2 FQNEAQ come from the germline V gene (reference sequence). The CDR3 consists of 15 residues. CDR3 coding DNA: TGTGCCAGCAGCTCCACTAGCGGGAGTTCGGAGACCCAGTACTTC. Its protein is CASSSTSGSSETQYF.

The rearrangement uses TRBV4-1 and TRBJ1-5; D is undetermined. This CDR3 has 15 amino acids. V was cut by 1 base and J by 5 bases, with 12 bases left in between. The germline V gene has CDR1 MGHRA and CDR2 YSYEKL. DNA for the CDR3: TGCGCCAGCAGCCAAGTGTTAGTCCTTTATCAGCCCCAGCATTTT. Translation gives CASSQVLVLYQPQHF.